The 21 T cell receptor beta chains below come from one sample, sequenced in a study of cytomegalovirus exposure and HLA in healthy donors. With 60 Vbeta and 13 Jbeta primers, the PCR was carried out. The assay was immunoSEQ multiplex PCR, and TCRdb's table has in-frame clones only and misses some. Altogether 90,000 to 100,000 clones are present, roughly three quarters being singletons, with the ten largest covering approximately 8%. Sequencing was done on a sample of PBMCs. The receptors derive from a female donor in good health and CMV-seronegative.

The CDR3 loop reads CASSYGGIPNTGELFF. As DNA, the CDR3 is TGTGCCAGCAGTTACGGGGGGATCCCGAACACCGGGGAGCTGTTTTTT. The chain combines TRBV6-6 with TRBJ2-2; tentatively, D is TRBD2 (6 bases). This CDR3 region has 16 residues. The V end lost 2 bases, the J end lost 0 bases, and 10 bases lay between the germline ends. In germline, CDR1 is MNHNY, CDR2 SVGAGI (reference sequence).

The chain has TRBV9 and TRBJ2-3, with 10 positions matching TRBD2. The germline V gene has CDR1 SGDLS and CDR2 YYNGEE. The CDR3 spans 16 residues. V dropped 4 bases and J dropped 0; count of bases not matched to a gene: 5. The CDR3 DNA sequence: TGTGCCAGCAGCCCGGGACTAGCGCGAAGCACAGATACGCAGTATTTT. This sequence encodes CASSPGLARSTDTQYF.

The V call is TRBV6-5, the J call TRBJ1-6; D uncertain. The CDR3 has 15 amino acids. Germline CDR1 is MNHEY and CDR2 is SVGAGI. Trimming removed 4 bases at V and 7 bases at J, with 14 bases between. The DNA of the CDR3 is TGTGCCAGCAGTTCGGAGGACGGAACCAATTCACCCCTCCACTTT. Encoded protein: CASSSEDGTNSPLHF.

This clone was detected once. The CDR3 region has the DNA TGCGCCAGCAGTACTAGCGGGGGCCATCCCCTCGAGCAGTACTTC. It is translated as CASSTSGGHPLEQYF. The rearrangement links TRBV5-1 to TRBJ2-7; 11 positions match TRBD2. The CDR3 totals 15 residues. The V segment lost 5 bases and the J segment 6 bases; nucleotides outside the gene matches: 10. Germline CDR1 is SGHRS and CDR2 is YFSETQ. The full variable domain, its missing parts supplied by reference TRBV5-1 and TRBJ2-7, is KAGVTQTPRYLIKTRGQQVTLSCSPISGHRSVSWYQQTPGQGLQFLFEYFSETQRNKGNFPGRFSGRQFSNSRSEMNVSTLELGDSALYLCASSTSGGHPLEQYFGPGTRLTVT.

The gene calls are TRBV5-4 and TRBJ2-7; a weak D match, TRBD2 (6 bases). Trimming shortened V by 1 base and J by 4 bases, and 15 bases separated the two germline ends. The CDR3 loop spans 15 amino acids. Germline assignment: CDR1 SGHNT and CDR2 YYREEE (reference sequence). This CDR3 is CASSLIGGNRYEQYF. The CDR3 region has the DNA TGTGCCAGCAGCTTGATTGGGGGGAACCGGTACGAGCAGTACTTC.

The chain couples TRBV5-5 to TRBJ2-3, with no clear D. Between the trimmed V and J ends, which lost 0 bases and 5 bases, there was a span of 7 bases. The CDR3 spans 13 residues. The V gene's germline CDR1 is SGHKS and CDR2 YYEKEE (reference sequence). CDR3 sequence reads: CASSLVFRDTQYF. Written as DNA, the CDR3 is TGTGCCAGCAGCTTGGTTTTTAGAGATACGCAGTATTTT.

This clone came up a few times. The rearrangement joins TRBV4-2 to TRBJ1-2; 7 bases align to TRBD1. The CDR3 totals 15 residues. Germline V gene data show CDR1 as LGHNA and CDR2 as YNFKEQ. The trim removed 0 bases at V and 2 bases at J, leaving 3 bases unmatched. CDR3 amino acids: CASSQDAGGNYGYTF. The DNA of the CDR3 is TGTGCCAGCAGCCAAGATGCAGGGGGAAACTATGGCTACACCTTC.

The rearrangement links TRBV5-1 to TRBJ2-6; 9 bases fit TRBD1. V dropped 4 bases and J dropped 0; count of bases not matched to a gene: 5. The CDR3 covers 17 residues. Germline V CDR1 and CDR2: SGHRS, YFSETQ. The CDR3 nucleotides are TGCGCCAGCAGCGTTGGACAGGGGCTCTCTGGGGCCAACGTCCTGACTTTC. Translating it yields CASSVGQGLSGANVLTF.

Worth noting for this clone: Other DNA sequences of this sample code for an identical CDR3. In DNA, the CDR3 is TGTGCCAGCAGTCTAGGGACAGGTGGATCCTACGAGCAGTACTTC. It yields the protein CASSLGTGGSYEQYF. The gene calls are TRBV27 and TRBJ2-7; 8 bases are a match to TRBD1. CDR1 MNHEY and CDR2 SMNVEV come from the germline V gene (reference sequence). The CDR3 is made up of 15 amino acids. The V gene end was trimmed by 5 bases and the J gene end by 1 base; junction bases not matched to a gene: 7.

This sequence joins TRBV7-2 and TRBJ1-1; 7 bases are a match to TRBD1. The CDR3 extends over 14 amino acids. The V segment lost 3 bases and the J segment 4 bases; nucleotides outside the gene matches: 5. CDR1 is SGHTA, CDR2 FQGNSA, per germline. The CDR3 reads CASSFYRDSTEAFF. The CDR3 nucleotides are TGTGCCAGCAGCTTTTATCGGGACAGCACTGAAGCTTTCTTT.

V usage is TRBV29-1 and J usage is TRBJ1-5, with D unresolved. Germline CDR1 is SQVTM and CDR2 is ANQGSEA. Trimming shortened V by 5 bases and J by 0 bases, and 11 bases separated the two germline ends. This CDR3 is built from 14 residues. CDR3 nucleotides: TGCAGCGTTCAGACATCTAATAGCAATCAGCCCCAGCATTTT. This translates into CSVQTSNSNQPQHF.

V and J are TRBV2 and TRBJ2-5; TRBD1 aligns across 7 bases. Per the germline V gene, CDR1 is SNHLY and CDR2 is FYNNEI. V trimming: 4 bases; J trimming: 13 bases; junction bases outside the gene matches: 9. This CDR3 is 12 amino acids long. The CDR3 DNA follows: TGTGCCAGCAGTGGACACAGGGGCTCCCCGTACTTC. It codes for CASSGHRGSPYF.

The chain has TRBV7-9 and TRBJ2-7; 12 bases are shared with TRBD1. The CDR3 runs to 15 residues. The V gene end was trimmed by 2 bases and the J gene end by 5 bases; junction bases not matched to a gene: 4. The germline CDR1 and CDR2 sequences are SEHNR and FQNEAQ (reference sequence). As DNA, the CDR3 is TGTGCCAGCAGCTTAATGGGACAGGGGGCTCACGAGCAGTACTTC. This encodes CASSLMGQGAHEQYF. The full variable domain, rest sourced from reference TRBV7-9 and TRBJ2-7, is DTGVSQNPRHKITKRGQNVTFRCDPISEHNRLYWYRQTLGQGPEFLTYFQNEAQLEKSRLLSDRFSAERPKGSFSTLEIQRTEQGDSAMYLCASSLMGQGAHEQYFGPGTRLTVT.

The chain couples TRBV19 to TRBJ2-1, with 11 positions matching TRBD2. The junction had 7 bases not matched to a gene; V was cut back by 4 bases and J by 5 bases. Germline V gene lookup returns CDR1 LNHDA and CDR2 SQIVND (reference sequence). This CDR3 spans 16 amino acids. The DNA for the CDR3 is TGTGCCAGTAGTAAGTCCGGGACTAGCGGAAACAATGAGCAGTTCTTC. Its translation: CASSKSGTSGNNEQFF.

This chain uses TRBV18 with TRBJ1-5, with a weak D call TRBD1 (5 bases). Per germline, CDR1 KGHSH and CDR2 LQKENI. The V gene lost 10 bases and the J gene lost 3 bases, with 13 bases spanning the gap. The CDR3 is 13 residues long. CDR3 nucleotides: TGTGCCATCCTGAGACAGCCCAATCAGCCCCAGCATTTT. Amino acids: CAILRQPNQPQHF.

The chain employs TRBV7-6 and TRBJ2-5; 9 bases line up with TRBD1. V gave up 4 bases and J gave up 5 bases; unmatched junction bases: 5. CDR3 size: 14 residues. Looked up from germline, CDR1 is SGHVS and CDR2 is FNYEAQ. The CDR3 DNA sequence: TGTGCCAGCAGCTCGGGACAGGGAAGGGAGACCCAGTACTTC. This translates into CASSSGQGRETQYF.

CDR3 region: CASSLASGGARETQYF. The CDR3 DNA reads as TGCGCCAGCAGCTTGGCGAGCGGGGGGGCCCGAGAGACCCAGTACTTC. The chain employs TRBV5-1 and TRBJ2-5; 10 bases map to TRBD2. Germline assignment: CDR1 SGHRS and CDR2 YFSETQ. The junction had 6 bases not matched to a gene; V was cut back by 0 bases and J by 4 bases. The length of the CDR3 is 16 residues.

This rearrangement joins TRBV7-3 to TRBJ2-1; possible D gene TRBD2, 5 bases. The CDR3 has 18 residues. The germline CDR1 and CDR2 sequences are SGHTA and FQGTGA. Between the trimmed V and J ends, which lost 5 bases and 1 base, there was a span of 21 bases. CDR3 DNA: TGTGCCAGCAGCCCCCTCCATCAACTAGTTACTTCCTACAATGAGCAGTTCTTC. This translates into CASSPLHQLVTSYNEQFF. Supplemented by reference TRBV7-3 and TRBJ2-1, the full variable domain reads GAGVSQTPSNKVTEKGKYVELRCDPISGHTALYWYRQSLGQGPEFLIYFQGTGAADDSGLPNDRFFAVRPEGSVSTLKIQRTERGDSAVYLCASSPLHQLVTSYNEQFFGPGTRLTVL.

V and J are TRBV5-4 and TRBJ1-4; the D is unclear. Germline V gene data show CDR1 as SGHNT and CDR2 as YYREEE (reference sequence). The CDR3 is made up of 15 amino acids. The germline V and J ends were trimmed by 5 bases and 0 bases, with 11 bases remaining between them. CDR3: CASSPTGATNEKLFF. CDR3 sequence (DNA): TGTGCCAGCAGTCCCACTGGTGCAACTAATGAAAAACTGTTTTTT.

The genes are TRBV4-1 and TRBJ2-1, with TRBD2 as a possible D gene (6 bases). Germline V lookup: CDR1 MGHRA, CDR2 YSYEKL. The CDR3 consists of 14 residues. Trimming left V 8 bases short and J 8 bases short, with 19 bases between. Here the CDR3 DNA reads TGCGCCAGCTCCCCGGGACTGCCGGTCGATGAGCAGTTCTTC. It codes for CASSPGLPVDEQFF.

This clone has only a few counts. The CDR3 spells CATSRGRGDSSGANVLTF. CDR3 bases: TGTGCCACCAGCAGAGGCCGAGGTGACAGCTCTGGGGCCAACGTCCTGACTTTC. The V call is TRBV15, the J call TRBJ2-6, with a weak D call TRBD1 (5 bases). Trimming removed 1 base from V and 0 bases from J, with 13 bases in between. This CDR3 is 18 amino acids long. Germline CDR1 reads LNHNV; CDR2 reads YYDKDF (reference sequence). The full variable domain, its missing parts supplied by reference TRBV15 and TRBJ2-6, is DAMVIQNPRYQVTQFGKPVTLSCSQTLNHNVMYWYQQKSSQAPKLLFHYYDKDFNNEADTPDNFQSRRPNTSFCFLDIRSPGLGDTAMYLCATSRGRGDSSGANVLTFGAGSRLTVL.